This entry lists 28 T cell receptor beta chains sequenced from one sample in a study of beta chain features in type 1 diabetes (dated by TCRdb to 2016 to 2019). Receptors were amplified or captured by the immunoSEQ multiplex PCR assay. All of the isolated RNA was reverse transcribed with the High Capacity cDNA Reverse Transcription Kit, so expressed TCRB transcripts were sequenced. This is the immuneACCESS table as TCRdb keeps it, with only in-frame sequences that have V and J called. A part of the clones is gone; compared with another copy, unresolved V genes explain less than half, and the rest is unexplained. In all, the sample holds about 900,000 clones, and 17% of those were seen once. The ten largest clones capture around 0.02% of the sample. What was sequenced was naive CD4+ T cells from blood. This specimen's cell subset or site label, interpreted: true naive CD4+ T cells. Source of these receptors: a woman younger than 35 in good health.

This clone was detected only a few times. The chain employs TRBV10-2 and TRBJ2-7, with 8 bases fitting TRBD2. CDR3 length equals 16 residues. The germline gives CDR1 WSHSY, CDR2 SAAADI. The ends lost 7 bases at V and 6 bases at J; junction bases unmatched: 17. CDR3 sequence: CASIPGLVVTEFEQYF. CDR3 DNA: TGCGCCAGCATACCGGGACTAGTTGTGACTGAGTTCGAGCAGTACTTC.

The chain is built from TRBV7-9 and TRBJ1-4; D is perhaps TRBD1 (5 bases). This CDR3 comprises 14 residues. Germline V CDR1 and CDR2: SEHNR, FQNEAQ (reference sequence). The V end lost 1 base, the J end lost 4 bases, and 7 bases lay between the germline ends. The chain's CDR3 is CASSLGQNNEKLFF. The DNA for the CDR3 is TGTGCCAGCAGCTTAGGACAGAATAATGAAAAACTGTTTTTT.

V and J are TRBV18 and TRBJ1-1, with 8 bases matching TRBD1. Germline lookup yields CDR1 KGHSH and CDR2 LQKENI. CDR3 length: 16 residues. With V trimmed by 5 bases and J by 1 base, 9 bases remained unmatched. The DNA of the CDR3 is TGTGCCAGCTCATCTATTATGACAGGGGCGAACACTGAAGCTTTCTTT. Protein sequence: CASSSIMTGANTEAFF.

The rearrangement uses TRBV4-2 and TRBJ2-7; 11 nucleotides match TRBD2. V dropped 5 bases and J dropped 6; count of bases not matched to a gene: 12. Germline V lookup: CDR1 LGHNA, CDR2 YNFKEQ. The CDR3 totals 16 residues. CDR3 in DNA: TGTGCCAGCAGCACCTCCCGACTAGCGGGAATAGGCGAGCAGTACTTC. Residues: CASSTSRLAGIGEQYF.

The table lists this clone with a few counts. The CDR3 reads CASSLVWTGGGGQYF. CDR3 in DNA: TGTGCCAGCAGTTTGGTGTGGACAGGAGGGGGAGGCCAGTACTTC. The J gene is TRBJ2-5, the V gene TRBV28; D is perhaps TRBD1 (7 bases). There are 15 residues in the CDR3. V was pared by 3 bases and J by 10 bases, with 21 bases between. The germline gives CDR1 MDHEN, CDR2 SYDVKM.

This clone turned up a few times. The chain employs TRBV9 and TRBJ2-2; 9 nucleotides line up with TRBD2. The CDR3 has 15 residues. The germline V gene encodes CDR1 SGDLS and CDR2 YYNGEE. Trimming took 1 base from V and 2 from J; bases not matched to a gene: 0. The CDR3 spells CASSVLAGNTGELFF. CDR3 bases: TGTGCCAGCAGCGTACTAGCGGGAAACACCGGGGAGCTGTTTTTT.

V is TRBV15 and J is TRBJ2-5, with D hard to call. Germline CDR1 LNHNV, CDR2 YYDKDF (reference sequence). Trimming took off 0 bases at V and 3 bases at J, with 8 bases between the two ends. The length of the CDR3 is 14 residues. The CDR3, as DNA: TGTGCCACCAGCAGAGATCAGAGAGAAGAGACCCAGTACTTC. Translating gives CATSRDQREETQYF.

J is TRBJ1-4 and V is TRBV7-9, with TRBD1 matching over 7 bases. The CDR3 consists of 16 residues. J lost 8 bases, V lost 1 base, and 10 bases had no gene match. Per germline, CDR1 SEHNR and CDR2 FQNEAQ (reference sequence). The CDR3 is CASSLGGGAGREKLFF. In DNA form, the CDR3 reads TGTGCCAGCAGCTTAGGAGGGGGCGCAGGACGGGAAAAACTGTTTTTT.

CDR3 loop: CASSPGTGLEPHTGELFF. In DNA, the CDR3 is TGTGCCAGCAGTCCCGGGACAGGGCTAGAACCCCACACCGGGGAGCTGTTTTTT. The chain is built from TRBV27 and TRBJ2-2; 9 nucleotides match TRBD1. J was trimmed by 3 bases and V by 5 bases; bases with no gene match: 13. The germline V gene encodes CDR1 MNHEY and CDR2 SMNVEV (reference sequence). The CDR3 totals 18 residues.

The table lists this clone with a few counts. This sequence joins TRBV29-1 and TRBJ2-1; 8 nucleotides line up with TRBD2. With V trimmed by 4 bases and J by 7 bases, 9 bases remained unmatched. From germline, CDR1 is SQVTM and CDR2 ANQGSEA. This CDR3 has 14 residues. CDR3 nucleotide sequence: TGCAGCGTTGGGCCGACTAGCGCTGGGAATGAGCAGTTCTTC. Translated, it gives CSVGPTSAGNEQFF.

The chain has TRBV29-1 and TRBJ2-3; no reliable D call. The CDR3 is 15 amino acids. V lost 1 base and J 4 bases, leaving 15 bases between the germline ends. Germline V lookup: CDR1 SQVTM, CDR2 ANQGSEA. The CDR3: CSVEVGQSAPDTQYF. The CDR3 DNA is TGCAGCGTTGAAGTAGGGCAAAGTGCCCCAGATACGCAGTATTTT.

CDR3 sequence reads: CASSMGGVLAGGDNEQFF. Here the CDR3 DNA reads TGTGCCAGTAGTATGGGGGGAGTATTAGCGGGTGGGGACAATGAGCAGTTCTTC. The V gene is TRBV19, the J gene TRBJ2-1; TRBD2 agrees at 7 bases. Trimming took 3 bases from V and 5 from J; bases not matched to a gene: 16. This CDR3 has 18 amino acids. Germline V lookup: CDR1 LNHDA, CDR2 SQIVND (reference sequence).

This clone was picked up a small number of times. The chain has TRBV5-6 and TRBJ2-2, with 9 nucleotides matching TRBD2. V shed 4 bases, J shed 4 bases, and the junction held 14 bases outside the gene matches. CDR3 length: 18 residues. The V gene's germline CDR1 is SGHDT and CDR2 YYEEEE. DNA of the CDR3: TGTGCCAGCAGCCGGGCCATTAGCGGGAGCGTCTTCACCGGGGAGCTGTTTTTT. The encoded protein is CASSRAISGSVFTGELFF.

V is TRBV5-1 and J is TRBJ2-5; the D gene is possibly TRBD2 (6 bases). The germline V gene has CDR1 SGHRS and CDR2 YFSETQ. CDR3 length: 17 residues. Trimming removed 0 bases at V and 1 base at J, with 16 bases between. The CDR3 here is CASSLVRGRDPQETQYF. The CDR3 bases are TGCGCCAGCAGCTTGGTTCGCGGGCGGGACCCCCAAGAGACCCAGTACTTC. The full variable domain, rest sourced from reference TRBV5-1 and TRBJ2-5, is KAGVTQTPRYLIKTRGQQVTLSCSPISGHRSVSWYQQTPGQGLQFLFEYFSETQRNKGNFPGRFSGRQFSNSRSEMNVSTLELGDSALYLCASSLVRGRDPQETQYFGPGTRLLVL.

The chain is built from TRBV10-3 and TRBJ2-3, with D possibly TRBD2 on 5 matching bases. V dropped 4 bases and J dropped 1 base, with 12 bases sitting between them. CDR1 and CDR2 (germline): ENHRY, SYGVKD. This CDR3 comprises 15 residues. CDR3 sequence reads: CAISVKGLRTDTQYF. The CDR3 bases are TGTGCCATCAGTGTAAAAGGACTCCGCACAGATACGCAGTATTTT.

V is TRBV19 and J is TRBJ2-7; TRBD2 agrees at 9 bases. The junction had 10 bases not matched to a gene; V was cut back by 8 bases and J by 5 bases. There are 14 residues in the CDR3. Germline CDR1 reads LNHDA; CDR2 reads SQIVND (reference sequence). CDR3 sequence (DNA): TGTGCCAGTGCCAGTAGCGGGAGTTCGCACGAGCAGTACTTC. This codes for CASASSGSSHEQYF. Based on the CDR3 plus reference TRBV19 and TRBJ2-7, the full variable domain is DGGITQSPKYLFRKEGQNVTLSCEQNLNHDAMYWYRQDPGQGLRLIYYSQIVNDFQKGDIAEGYSVSREKKESFPLTVTSAQKNPTAFYLCASASSGSSHEQYFGPGTRLTVT.

The CDR3 loop is CASSLGLAGGPSTGELFF. The CDR3 bases are TGTGCCAGCAGCTTAGGACTAGCGGGAGGGCCGAGCACCGGGGAGCTGTTTTTT. J is TRBJ2-2 and V is TRBV11-3; 14 bases fit TRBD2. The V segment lost 1 base and the J segment 4 bases; nucleotides outside the gene matches: 5. The CDR3 is 18 residues long. CDR1 and CDR2 from the germline V gene are SGHNT and YENEEA.

V usage is TRBV29-1 and J usage is TRBJ2-5; unclear D gene. The CDR3 consists of 11 residues. Trimming removed 4 bases at V and 1 base at J, with 4 bases between. Per the germline V gene, CDR1 is SQVTM and CDR2 is ANQGSEA. The CDR3 protein is CSVVGQETQYF. The DNA for the CDR3 is TGCAGCGTTGTGGGCCAAGAGACCCAGTACTTC.

The sample holds a few counts of this clone. The gene calls are TRBV18 and TRBJ2-3, with D possibly TRBD1 on 6 matching bases. The CDR3 runs to 14 residues. Trimming removed 3 bases from V and 0 bases from J, with 7 bases in between. In germline, CDR1 is KGHSH, CDR2 LQKENI. The CDR3 here is CASSPGHSTDTQYF. Written as DNA, the CDR3 is TGTGCCAGCTCACCGGGACATAGCACAGATACGCAGTATTTT.

This clone was counted a few times. The chain employs TRBV9 and TRBJ2-5; 9 positions agree with TRBD1. Trimming cost V 2 bases and J 1 base; bases outside gene matches: 3. This CDR3 contains 15 residues. Germline CDR1 reads SGDLS; CDR2 reads YYNGEE. CDR3 protein: CASSVSQGAQETQYF. CDR3 bases: TGTGCCAGCAGCGTCTCACAGGGGGCCCAAGAGACCCAGTACTTC.

This clone turned up a few times. The chain is built from TRBV1 and TRBJ1-1. TRBV1 is noted as a pseudogene. This CDR3 has 15 amino acids. This chain's CDR3 is CTSSQDRRGNTEAFF. The CDR3 DNA reads as TGCACCAGCAGCCAAGATCGGAGGGGGAACACTGAAGCTTTCTTT.

This clone has just one count. The gene calls are TRBV5-1 and TRBJ1-2; weak D call: TRBD1 (5 bases). The CDR3 extends over 13 amino acids. With 0 bases removed from V and 8 bases from J, the gap between germline ends came to 11 bases. CDR1 SGHRS and CDR2 YFSETQ come from the germline V gene. CDR3 DNA: TGCGCCAGCAGCTTGGCCTCGGGGGTCGGCTACACCTTC. Protein product: CASSLASGVGYTF.

This clone was seen only a few times. The V gene is TRBV2, the J gene TRBJ1-1; D is unclear. CDR3 length: 14 amino acids. Germline-derived CDR1 and CDR2 are SNHLY and FYNNEI. V was pared by 4 bases and J by 3 bases, with 12 bases between. CDR3 sequence: CASSGLVMYTEAFF. Here the CDR3 DNA reads TGTGCCAGCAGTGGTCTAGTAATGTACACTGAAGCTTTCTTT.

This clone was picked up a small number of times. In DNA, the CDR3 is TGTGCCAGCAGCCCCAACCCGGGGCGGCCCCAAGAGACCCAGTACTTC. It translates to CASSPNPGRPQETQYF. V gene TRBV7-2 combines with J gene TRBJ2-5, with D possibly called TRBD1 or TRBD2 (5 bases each). Germline V gives CDR1 SGHTA, CDR2 FQGNSA. V lost 5 bases and J 1 base, leaving 17 bases between the germline ends. The CDR3 length is 16 residues. The full variable domain, rest sourced from reference TRBV7-2 and TRBJ2-5, is GAGVSQSPSNKVTEKGKDVELRCDPISGHTALYWYRQSLGQGLEFLIYFQGNSAPDKSGLPSDRFSAERTGGSVSTLTIQRTQQEDSAVYLCASSPNPGRPQETQYFGPGTRLLVL.

The V gene is TRBV2, the J gene TRBJ1-5; unclear D gene. Trimming left V 4 bases short and J 7 bases short, with 11 bases between. CDR3 length: 13 residues. Germline V gene sequence: CDR1 SNHLY, CDR2 FYNNEI. The chain's CDR3 is CASSGHSGQPQHF. DNA of the CDR3: TGTGCCAGCAGTGGTCACTCAGGACAGCCCCAGCATTTT. Full variable domain (remainder filled in from reference TRBV2 and TRBJ1-5): EPEVTQTPSHQVTQMGQEVILRCVPISNHLYFYWYRQILGQKVEFLVSFYNNEISEKSEIFDDQFSVERPDGSNFTLKIRSTKLEDSAMYFCASSGHSGQPQHFGDGTRLSIL.

This clone appeared a single time. The chain joins TRBV7-3 to TRBJ2-2; no firm D call. This CDR3 is 13 amino acids long. Germline V lookup: CDR1 SGHTA, CDR2 FQGTGA. V shed 8 bases and J shed 5 bases, with 12 bases lying between them. The CDR3: CASAPSGTGELFF. The DNA of the CDR3 is TGTGCCAGCGCCCCGTCAGGAACCGGGGAGCTGTTTTTT.

This clone was detected only once. The V and J genes are TRBV19 and TRBJ2-5; the match to TRBD1 covers 7 bases. Germline V gene sequence: CDR1 LNHDA, CDR2 SQIVND (reference sequence). The CDR3 runs 14 residues. J gave up 5 bases and V 5 bases, and 8 bases lay outside the gene matches. CDR3 amino acids: CASSAHRGRETQYF. As DNA, the CDR3 is TGTGCCAGTAGTGCCCACAGGGGTCGGGAGACCCAGTACTTC.

This clone appeared a few times. V gene TRBV7-2 combines with J gene TRBJ2-4; 7 bases are shared with TRBD1. The CDR3 is 11 residues long. Germline assignment: CDR1 SGHTA and CDR2 FQGNSA. The junction had 5 bases not matched to a gene; V was cut back by 5 bases and J by 13 bases. The CDR3 loop reads CASSQGRGQYF. CDR3 bases: TGTGCCAGCAGCCAAGGCAGGGGGCAGTACTTC.